The sequence of this T cell receptor (beta chain) was determined in a study of identical twins. From germline, CDR1 is SNHLY and CDR2 FYNNEI. This CDR3 region has 15 residues. Trimming removed 6 bases from V and 7 bases from J; junction bases left unmatched: 12. One entry per CDR3 protein results from TCRdb running MiXCR on the 5' RACE reads. The sample lists roughly 250,000 distinct CDR3 sequences, roughly 7% occurring once. These data were also reused for a study on yellow fever vaccine responses in identical twins.

Input material: memory (CD45RO+) T cells sorted from blood. V and J are TRBV2 and TRBJ2-1; 7 bases line up with TRBD1. The clonotype originates from a woman aged 18-35 years in good health. The CDR3 reads CASSLSATGLNEQFF. The CDR3 DNA reads TGTGCCAGCAGCCTATCCGCGACAGGGCTAAATGAGCAGTTCTTC.